These T cell receptor beta chains were read from a single sample in a study of blood T cells in healthy people across ages. TCRdb processed the 5' RACE reads anew with MiXCR; each CDR3 protein has one entry. The sample shows hundreds of thousands of distinct CDR3 sequences, about 48% of them seen only once. Sequencing was carried out using blood. Source of these receptors: a young man in good health. The CDR3 runs from the conserved cysteine through the conserved F or W. D genes are given only for firm matches. Not every row has a clone size; where given, it reads once, few, many or a size class.

len: 16; v_gene: TRBV4-3; abundance: many; j_gene: TRBJ2-7; d_gene: TRBD1; CDR3aa: CASSLYFGTEAYEQYF; CDR3nt: TGCGCCAGCAGCCTATACTTCGGGACAGAGGCATACGAGCAGTACTTC
len: 14; v_gene: TRBV29-1; abundance: -; j_gene: TRBJ2-5; d_gene: TRBD2; CDR3aa: CSVESGAGAETQYF; CDR3nt: TGCAGCGTTGAATCAGGAGCGGGGGCAGAGACCCAGTACTTC
len: 12; v_gene: TRBV12-3/TRBV12-4; abundance: -; j_gene: TRBJ2-7; d_gene: -; CDR3aa: CASSFFVYEQYF; CDR3nt: TGTGCCAGCAGTTTTTTCGTTTACGAGCAGTACTTC
len: 15; v_gene: TRBV24-1; abundance: many; j_gene: TRBJ1-3; d_gene: -; CDR3aa: CATSDGRSSGNTIYF; CDR3nt: TGTGCCACCAGTGATGGACGTTCCTCTGGAAACACCATATATTTT
len: 13; v_gene: TRBV4-3; abundance: few; j_gene: TRBJ1-2; d_gene: -; CDR3aa: CASSQDPHVGYTF; CDR3nt: TGCGCCAGCAGCCAAGATCCCCACGTCGGCTACACCTTC
len: 15; v_gene: TRBV3-1; abundance: once; j_gene: TRBJ1-5; d_gene: -; CDR3aa: CASSQVGGVNQPQHF; CDR3nt: TGTGCCAGCAGCCAAGTGGGAGGGGTCAATCAGCCCCAACATTTT
len: 14; v_gene: TRBV9; abundance: -; j_gene: TRBJ2-5; d_gene: -; CDR3aa: CASSVPLGRETQYF; CDR3nt: TGTGCCAGCAGCGTTCCTCTAGGACGCGAGACCCAGTACTTC
len: 12; v_gene: TRBV20-1; abundance: -; j_gene: TRBJ1-2; d_gene: -; CDR3aa: CSGDGELYGYTF; CDR3nt: TGCAGTGGCGACGGGGAGCTCTATGGCTACACCTTC
len: 13; v_gene: TRBV3-1; abundance: -; j_gene: TRBJ2-7; d_gene: TRBD1; CDR3aa: CASSQVQGAEQYF; CDR3nt: TGTGCCAGCAGCCAAGTACAGGGGGCCGAGCAGTACTTC
len: 14; v_gene: TRBV20-1; abundance: -; j_gene: TRBJ2-1; d_gene: TRBD2; CDR3aa: CSARTSGPCNEQFF; CDR3nt: TGCAGTGCGAGGACTAGCGGACCCTGCAATGAGCAGTTCTTC
len: 13; v_gene: TRBV4-1; abundance: -; j_gene: TRBJ1-6; d_gene: -; CDR3aa: CASSRERRSPLHF; CDR3nt: TGCGCCAGCAGCCGAGAGCGCCGCTCACCCCTCCACTTT
len: 15; v_gene: TRBV7-8; abundance: -; j_gene: TRBJ1-2; d_gene: -; CDR3aa: CASSSGRGRPSGYTF; CDR3nt: TGTGCCAGCAGCTCAGGAAGGGGCAGACCGAGTGGCTACACCTTC
len: 15; v_gene: TRBV2; abundance: -; j_gene: TRBJ1-6; d_gene: TRBD1; CDR3aa: CASYARDRDDSPLHF; CDR3nt: TGTGCCAGTTATGCACGGGACAGGGACGATTCACCCCTCCACTTT
len: 13; v_gene: TRBV5-5; abundance: -; j_gene: TRBJ1-5; d_gene: -; CDR3aa: CASSPTPRQPQHF; CDR3nt: TGTGCCAGCAGCCCAACACCTCGGCAGCCCCAGCATTTT
len: 15; v_gene: TRBV20-1; abundance: -; j_gene: TRBJ1-1; d_gene: TRBD1; CDR3aa: CSANPGQGMGTEAFF; CDR3nt: TGCAGTGCTAATCCGGGACAGGGTATGGGCACTGAAGCTTTCTTT
len: 14; v_gene: TRBV12-3/TRBV12-4; abundance: -; j_gene: TRBJ2-3; d_gene: -; CDR3aa: CASSLPLGADTQYF; CDR3nt: TGTGCCAGCAGCCTCCCCCTAGGGGCAGATACGCAGTATTTT
len: 14; v_gene: TRBV10-3; abundance: many; j_gene: TRBJ2-7; d_gene: TRBD1; CDR3aa: CAIRMDRGNYEQYF; CDR3nt: TGTGCCATCAGGATGGACAGGGGGAATTACGAGCAGTACTTC
len: 14; v_gene: TRBV15; abundance: -; j_gene: TRBJ2-7; d_gene: -; CDR3aa: CATTMTGTSYEQYF; CDR3nt: TGTGCCACCACTATGACCGGGACAAGCTACGAGCAGTACTTC
len: 16; v_gene: TRBV18; abundance: -; j_gene: TRBJ2-1; d_gene: TRBD2; CDR3aa: CASSFRGGAMYNEQFF; CDR3nt: TGTGCCAGCTCTTTTCGGGGGGGCGCCATGTACAATGAGCAGTTCTTC